This note documents a single T cell receptor (beta chain) sequence. The sample is drawn from a study of Ad26.COV2.S vaccination and SARS-CoV-2 variants. On the study more broadly: Ad26.COV2.S shots went into the muscle once or twice, 56 days apart.

V dropped 4 bases and J dropped 7 bases, with 10 bases sitting between them. This CDR3 is built from 12 residues. Per the germline V gene, CDR1 is SNHLY and CDR2 is FYNNEI. Noted treatment: some 20 received Ad26.COV2.S at low or high dose, single or two shots; 5 received placebo; per-sample allocation not given. Vaccine and placebo recipients were sampled on day 63 after the first injection. The data were produced by immunoSEQ multiplex PCR, yet TCRdb's version contains in-frame clones alone and is incomplete. This table has 440,000 or so clones, 80% to 90% appearing once. The chain joins TRBV2 to TRBJ1-1; TRBD1 might be the D (6 bases). The TCR originated in a person between 18 and 65 years old who received the Ad26.COV2.S COVID-19 vaccine or a placebo. The sample here was peripheral blood, taken in a trial of Ad26.COV2.S vaccine versus placebo. The CDR3 DNA is TGTGCCAGCAGTGGGGGGGCTGTTGAAGCTTTCTTT. Translation: CASSGGAVEAFF.